In its sample, the clone carrying this T cell receptor (beta chain) was seen a few times. Its target is not known. Cell sorting via CD45RO/CCR7/CD25/CD127/CD95/CD27 was performed to obtain CD4+ naive, central memory, regulatory and stem cell-like memory cells. This specimen comes from a study of beta chain features in type 1 diabetes. Notes on the study in general: Cells expressing TCR highly could be over-represented by cDNA sequencing. People with Type 1 diabetes carried modestly yet significantly shorter TCRB CDR3s in all four CD4+ subsets. Insertions were fewer and deletions more numerous at VDJ junctions in type 1 diabetes patients.

The isolated RNA, all of it, was reverse transcribed, so expressed TCRB transcripts were what got sequenced. TCRdb's table, derived via immunoSEQ multiplex PCR, lists solely in-frame clones and lacks some. The table lists 970,000 or so clones, roughly 16% of them singletons, with around 0.02% in the top ten. This CDR3 is built from 15 residues. The J segment lost 7 bases and the V segment lost 5 bases, leaving 12 bases of the junction unmatched. Germline V gene sequence: CDR1 SGHAT, CDR2 FQNNGV. The J gene is TRBJ2-7, the V gene TRBV11-2; the match to TRBD1 covers 9 bases. The clonotype originates from a woman between 18 and 29 years old in good health. Sequenced sample: naive CD4+ T cells from blood. The chain's CDR3 is CASSQGGTGSGEQYF. The CDR3 DNA is TGTGCCAGCAGCCAAGGGGGGACAGGGAGTGGAGAGCAGTACTTC.